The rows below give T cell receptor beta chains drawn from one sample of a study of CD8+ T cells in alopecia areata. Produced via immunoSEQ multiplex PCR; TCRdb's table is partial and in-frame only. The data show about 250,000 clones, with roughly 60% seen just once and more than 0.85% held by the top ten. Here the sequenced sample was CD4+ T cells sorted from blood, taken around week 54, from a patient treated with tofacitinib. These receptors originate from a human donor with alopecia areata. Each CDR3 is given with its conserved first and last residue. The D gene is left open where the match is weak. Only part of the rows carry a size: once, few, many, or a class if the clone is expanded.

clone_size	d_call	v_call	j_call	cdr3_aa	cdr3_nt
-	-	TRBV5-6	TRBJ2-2	CASSLVPPPAPGELFF	TGTGCCAGCAGCTTGGTTCCGCCCCCGGCTCCCGGGGAGCTGTTTTTT
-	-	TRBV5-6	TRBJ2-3	CASTSPGADTQYF	TGTGCCAGCACCTCGCCTGGGGCAGATACGCAGTATTTT
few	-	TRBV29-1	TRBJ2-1	CSANEQFF	TGCAGCGCCAATGAGCAGTTCTTC
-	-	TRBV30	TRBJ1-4	CAWSPRVRSEKLFF	TGTGCCTGGAGTCCCAGGGTTCGGAGTGAAAAACTGTTTTTT
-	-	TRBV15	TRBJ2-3	CATSRDLADTQYF	TGTGCCACCAGCAGAGATCTGGCAGATACGCAGTATTTT
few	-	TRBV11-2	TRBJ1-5	CASSFLGPNQPQHF	TGTGCCAGCAGCTTCCTGGGACCGAATCAGCCCCAGCATTTT
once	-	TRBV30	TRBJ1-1	CAWSGFARDSWGTEAFF	TGTGCCTGGAGTGGTTTCGCCCGGGACTCCTGGGGGACTGAAGCTTTCTTT
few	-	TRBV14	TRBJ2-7	CASSQERHHYEQYF	TGTGCCAGCAGCCAAGAACGGCACCACTACGAGCAGTACTTC
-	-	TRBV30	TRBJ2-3	CAWTHASDTQYF	TGTGCCTGGACTCACGCTTCAGATACGCAGTATTTT
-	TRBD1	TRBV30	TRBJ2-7	CAWRNQGPGTGSYEQYF	TGTGCCTGGAGGAACCAAGGCCCCGGGACAGGTTCCTACGAGCAGTACTTC
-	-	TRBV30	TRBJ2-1	CAYTLGYNEQFF	TGTGCCTACACTCTGGGGTACAATGAGCAGTTCTTC
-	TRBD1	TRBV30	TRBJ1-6	CAWSPTDRGNSPLHF	TGTGCCTGGAGTCCGACTGACAGGGGGAACTCACCCCTCCACTTT
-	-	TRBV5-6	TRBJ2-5	CASSFYPAETQYF	TGTGCCAGCAGCTTTTATCCAGCCGAGACCCAGTACTTC
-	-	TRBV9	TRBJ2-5	CASSRGPQETQYF	TGTGCCAGCAGCAGGGGACCTCAAGAGACCCAGTACTTC
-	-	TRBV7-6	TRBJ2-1	CASSSYLDNEQFF	TGTGCCAGCAGCTCTTACTTAGACAATGAGCAGTTCTTC
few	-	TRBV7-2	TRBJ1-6	CASSLAGGSPLHF	TGTGCCAGCAGCTTAGCAGGGGGTTCACCCCTCCACTTT
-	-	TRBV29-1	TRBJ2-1	CSVEQVNEQFF	TGCAGCGTTGAACAGGTGAATGAGCAGTTCTTC
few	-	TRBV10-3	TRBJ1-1	CAISLDPGTEAFF	TGTGCCATCAGCCTTGACCCCGGAACTGAAGCTTTCTTT
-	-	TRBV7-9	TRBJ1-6	CASSPRDGGGYSPLHF	TGTGCCAGCAGCCCGCGGGACGGCGGGGGGTATTCACCCCTCCACTTT
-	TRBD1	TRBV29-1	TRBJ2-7	CSAGTGGEDEQYF	TGCAGCGCTGGGACAGGGGGTGAGGACGAGCAGTACTTC
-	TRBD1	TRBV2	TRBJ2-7	CASSGQVLEQYF	TGTGCCAGCAGCGGACAGGTTCTCGAGCAGTACTTC
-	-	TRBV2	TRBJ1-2	CASLPNLGGEGYTF	TGTGCCAGCCTCCCCAACCTCGGTGGGGAAGGCTACACCTTC
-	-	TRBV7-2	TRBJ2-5	CASSPWEGGRETQYF	TGTGCCAGCAGCCCTTGGGAGGGGGGCAGAGAGACCCAGTACTTC
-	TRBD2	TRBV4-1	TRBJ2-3	CASSPGLAGASSTDTQYF	TGCGCCAGCAGCCCGGGGCTAGCGGGGGCCTCTAGCACAGATACGCAGTATTTT
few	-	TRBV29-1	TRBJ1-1	CSAKNTEAFF	TGCAGCGCTAAGAACACTGAAGCTTTCTTT
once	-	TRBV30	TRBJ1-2	CAWTRGANYGYTF	TGTGCCTGGACTAGGGGAGCTAACTATGGCTACACCTTC
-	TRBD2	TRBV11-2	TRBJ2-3	CASSLVAGGTSTDTQYF	TGTGCCAGCAGCTTAGTAGCGGGGGGCACTAGCACAGATACGCAGTATTTT
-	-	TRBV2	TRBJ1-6	CASSETVQSPLHF	TGTGCCAGCAGTGAGACAGTACAGTCACCCCTCCACTTT
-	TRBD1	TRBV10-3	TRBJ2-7	CAISGQESSYEQYF	TGTGCCATCAGCGGACAGGAGTCTTCCTACGAGCAGTACTTC
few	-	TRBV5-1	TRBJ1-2	CASSLTDSGYTF	TGCGCCAGCAGCTTGACGGATAGCGGCTACACCTTC
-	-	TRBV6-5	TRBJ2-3	CASSPVIADTQYF	TGTGCCAGCAGTCCCGTCATAGCAGATACGCAGTATTTT
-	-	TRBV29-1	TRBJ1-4	CSVEGATNEKLFF	TGCAGCGTTGAGGGTGCAACTAATGAAAAACTGTTTTTT
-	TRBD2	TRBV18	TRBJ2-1	CASSPGGVYNEQFF	TGTGCCAGCTCACCGGGGGGGGTATACAATGAGCAGTTCTTC
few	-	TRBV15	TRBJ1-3	CATSRGSGNTIYF	TGTGCCACCAGTAGAGGCTCTGGAAACACCATATATTTT
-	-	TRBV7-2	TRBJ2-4	CASSLAKNIQYF	TGTGCCAGCAGCTTAGCCAAAAACATTCAGTACTTC
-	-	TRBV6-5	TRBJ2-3	CASSYSGLEATHF	TGTGCCAGCAGTTACTCGGGACTTGAAGCCACCCATTTT
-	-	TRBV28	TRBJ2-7	CASTRGSYEQYF	TGTGCCAGCACTCGAGGGTCCTACGAGCAGTACTTC
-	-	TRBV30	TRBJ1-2	CASRPEYGYTF	TGTGCCTCCAGACCTGAATATGGCTACACCTTC
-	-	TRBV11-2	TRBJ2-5	CASSLAPGEETQYF	TGTGCCAGCAGCTTAGCGCCAGGAGAAGAGACCCAGTACTTC
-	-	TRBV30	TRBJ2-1	CAWSLGGYNEQFF	TGTGCCTGGAGTTTAGGGGGGTACAATGAGCAGTTCTTC
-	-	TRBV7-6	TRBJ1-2	CASSPGVDYGYTF	TGTGCCAGCAGCCCGGGGGTAGACTATGGCTACACCTTC
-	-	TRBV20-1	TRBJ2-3	CSASKPDTQYF	TGCAGTGCTTCTAAGCCAGATACGCAGTATTTT
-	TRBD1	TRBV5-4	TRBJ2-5	CASTRTGEETQYF	TGTGCCAGCACCAGGACAGGGGAAGAGACCCAGTACTTC
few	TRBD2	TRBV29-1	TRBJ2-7	CSADGLAGEQYF	TGCAGCGCCGATGGACTAGCGGGCGAGCAGTACTTC
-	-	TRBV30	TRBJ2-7	CAWSVLVSYEQYF	TGTGCCTGGAGTGTACTAGTCTCCTACGAGCAGTACTTC
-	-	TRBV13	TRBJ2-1	CASSKTESSYNEQFF	TGTGCCAGCAGCAAGACAGAGAGCTCCTACAATGAGCAGTTCTTC
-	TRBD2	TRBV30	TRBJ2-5	CAWRVGLAGEAQYF	TGTGCCTGGAGGGTAGGACTAGCGGGGGAGGCCCAGTACTTC
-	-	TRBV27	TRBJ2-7	CASRPHLGNEQYF	TGTGCCAGCAGGCCCCACCTGGGAAACGAGCAGTACTTC
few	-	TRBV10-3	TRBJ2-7	CAISEFRAPYEQYF	TGTGCCATCAGTGAGTTCAGGGCCCCCTACGAGCAGTACTTC
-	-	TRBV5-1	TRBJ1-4	CASSLDGPAVGEKLFF	TGCGCCAGCAGCTTGGATGGGCCAGCTGTAGGTGAAAAACTGTTTTTT
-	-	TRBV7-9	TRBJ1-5	CASSLGQFGNQPQHF	TGTGCCAGCAGCTTAGGACAGTTTGGCAATCAGCCCCAGCATTTT
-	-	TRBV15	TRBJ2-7	CATSRETYEQYF	TGTGCCACCAGCAGAGAGACCTACGAGCAGTACTTC
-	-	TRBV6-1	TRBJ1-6	CASSDRWRSSPLHF	TGTGCCAGTTCAGATCGGTGGAGGAGTTCACCCCTCCACTTT
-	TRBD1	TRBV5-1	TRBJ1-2	CASSFGGTGTSNYGYTF	TGCGCCAGCAGCTTCGGCGGGACAGGAACCTCTAACTATGGCTACACCTTC
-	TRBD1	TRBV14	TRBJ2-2	CASSRHPGQHTGELFF	TGTGCCAGCAGCCGCCACCCGGGACAGCACACCGGGGAGCTGTTTTTT
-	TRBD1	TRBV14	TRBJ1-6	CASSNPRQGPNSPLHF	TGTGCCAGCAGCAACCCAAGACAGGGGCCTAATTCACCCCTCCACTTT